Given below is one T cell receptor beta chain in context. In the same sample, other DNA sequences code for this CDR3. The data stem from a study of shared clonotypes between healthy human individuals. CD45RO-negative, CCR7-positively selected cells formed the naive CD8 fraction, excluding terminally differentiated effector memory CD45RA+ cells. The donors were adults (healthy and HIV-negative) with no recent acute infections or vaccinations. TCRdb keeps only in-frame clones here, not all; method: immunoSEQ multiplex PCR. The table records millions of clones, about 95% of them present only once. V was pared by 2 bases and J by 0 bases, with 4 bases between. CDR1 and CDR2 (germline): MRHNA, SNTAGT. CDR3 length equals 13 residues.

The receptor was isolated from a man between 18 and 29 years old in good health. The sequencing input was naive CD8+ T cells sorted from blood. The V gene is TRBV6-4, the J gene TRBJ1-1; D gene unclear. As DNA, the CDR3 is TGTGCCAGCAGTGACACGGTGAACACTGAAGCTTTCTTT. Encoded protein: CASSDTVNTEAFF.